This T cell receptor beta chain was sequenced during a study of identical twins (dated by TCRdb to the mid-2010s). Regarding the study in general: To test whether fetal clonotypes persist, the study used deep sequencing on TCR alpha and beta repertoires from monozygotic twins, unrelated adults of various ages, and cord blood. Replicate twin experiments were performed at different times using different library preparation protocols to rule out contamination. What the authors observed across the whole study: Because the same donors could not be followed over many years, the conclusions relied on cross-sectional statistical analysis. Fewer insertions were carried by abundant cord blood beta clonotypes; a weaker similar trend was observed in young adult naive repertoires, while no such trend was observed in memory repertoires. Invariant T cells such as MAIT and iNKT could partly confound zero-insertion analyses, although diverse VJ usage argued against such confounding for most clonotypes. Recombination models systematically underestimated out-of-frame TCR alpha sharing in monozygotic twins but agreed with sharing between unrelated individuals. The excess sharing between twins in beta out-of-frame sequences was weaker because fewer shared sequences reduced the signal-to-noise ratio. Compared with coincidental sharing between unrelated individuals, out-of-frame TCR alpha sequences shared between twins had an excess of sequences with low generation probability.

The germline V gene encodes CDR1 MNHEY and CDR2 SVGAGI. Including cysteine and phenylalanine, the CDR3 has 15 amino acids. Just CDR3 DNA is preserved here, 45 bases in frame from base 1. V loses 2 bases, J loses 5 bases, and the germline ends lie 15 bases apart. As regards this clonotype: Its antigen remains undetermined. No base-level quality is on record; no much larger clone is a single base apart.

Libraries were made using 5' RACE. Sequencing took place on an Illumina HiSeq 2000. A universal primer binding site was added through template switching, and the final cDNA carried a unique molecular identifier so that TCR cDNA molecules could be counted accurately. First-strand cDNA for TCR alpha and beta chains was synthesized from specific primers in the conserved constant-segment region. To control for contamination, each cDNA library was double barcoded with a SMART-Mk sample barcode plus Illumina barcodes. Two successive PCR steps introduced TruSeq adapter sequences along with Illumina sample barcodes. The Illumina HiSeq platform was used with custom primers to sequence TCR alpha and beta cDNA libraries. Processing in the source paper ran as follows. Unique molecular identifiers were extracted from raw reads with MiGEC, and CDR3 positions were determined with MiXCR. For each individual, recombination models were inferred using an EM algorithm with the repgenHMM and IGoR tools. The tcR package in R was used for shared clonotype analysis, with sharing normalized by the product of cloneset sizes. To study raw recombination free of thymic and clonal selection effects, out-of-frame nonproductive sequences were analyzed. Clones were called with MiXCR by TCRdb after fastp trimmed the public reads at Q25, and only in-frame beta chains were retained. Duplicate CDR3 protein sequences are folded into a single record with the most common DNA and genes. The V and J calls shown here were made by TCRdb, not taken from the authors' results. The sample data list hundreds of thousands of distinct CDR3 sequences, and 20% to 25% of these were observed just once. About 2.7% of the sample comes from the top ten.

Only healthy Caucasian donors were included. Three pairs of female monozygotic twins, all aged about 18 to 29 years, were included in the twin cohort. Positive isolation kits from Invitrogen were used to isolate CD4+ and CD8+ T cell populations. The sample was also reused in another study, on T cells expressing NK-cell markers. The second paper further reports: In sorted CD3+CD56+NKG2C+, CD3+CD56+NKG2C- and CD3+CD56-NKG2C+ T-cell subsets from 7 to 9 donors, TCR beta-chain repertoires were profiled. Among the eight sequenced donors, only one was HCMV-seronegative, while the other seven were HCMV-seropositive. To restrict sorting to alphabetaTCR-expressing T cells, an anti-gammadeltaTCR antibody was added in several experiments. In 5 to 7 donors, the dominant CD3+CD56+NKG2C+ clonotypes ranked among the top 10 CD8+ clonotypes, making up 1.0-7.0% of CD8+ T cells. Those dominant clonotypes were again the most abundant among CD3+CD56-NKG2C+ cells in a handful of donors, at about 25-65%. Whether the expanded NKG2C-expressing T cell clones were specific for HCMV antigens was left unclear. The study sequenced eight donors, all healthy volunteers chosen at random: three men and five women. To determine HCMV serostatus, a commercial ELISA kit was used to detect HCMV-specific IgG in serum. MIGEC was used to demultiplex reads and group the reads by UMI, and MiTCR was used to assemble and quantify clonotypes. To exclude erroneous sequences, only TCR cDNA sequences supported by at least two reads were retained. Downstream repertoire analysis used the tcR package, and clonotypes were matched across fractions by CDR3 nucleotide sequence plus V segment. VDJmatch was used to annotate antigen specificity against VDJdb, with one amino acid substitution in CDR3 allowed.

The clonotype comes from a woman aged 18-35 years in good health. Material: CD4+ T cells sorted from blood. The rearranged chain carries TRBV6-5 and TRBJ1-1; 6 matching bases give a weak D call of TRBD1. The DNA sequence reads TGTGCCAGCAGTTACCGGACAGAGGGGAAGACTGAAGCTTTCTTT. Its protein product is CASSYRTEGKTEAFF.